Listed below are T cell receptor beta chains from one sample, sequenced in a study of blood T cells in healthy people across ages. In TCRdb, the 5' RACE reads were re-called with MiXCR into one record per CDR3 protein. The sample includes about 570,000 distinct CDR3 sequences, approximately 30% of them seen just once. Sequences were obtained from blood. These TCRs come from an older woman in good health. Each CDR3 is given with its conserved first and last residue. D genes are given only for firm matches. Size is stated for part of the rows, as once, few or many counts, or as a class when the clone is expanded.

>many|TRBV20-1|TRBD1|TRBJ1-2
TGCAGTGCTACAGGGGGCGACTATGGCTACACCTTC
CSATGGDYGYTF
>few|TRBV5-6|.|TRBJ2-7
TGTGCCAGCAGCACACAGGGTACTCAATCCTACGAGCAGTACTTC
CASSTQGTQSYEQYF
>.|TRBV10-3|TRBD1|TRBJ1-2
TGTGCCACCCTAGGACAGGGGAGCTATGGCTACACCTTC
CATLGQGSYGYTF
>.|TRBV12-3/TRBV12-4|.|TRBJ2-5
TGTGCCAGCAGTTTAGACGCTGCGGAGACCCAGTACTTC
CASSLDAAETQYF
>few|TRBV7-2|.|TRBJ2-2
TGTGCCAGCAGCTTTTTGGCGGGGACCAACACCGGGGAGCTGTTTTTT
CASSFLAGTNTGELFF
>.|TRBV2|.|TRBJ2-3
TGTGCCAGCACGGCAGGGCGCACAGATACGCAGTATTTT
CASTAGRTDTQYF
>few|TRBV10-3|.|TRBJ2-5
TGTGCCATCAGTGGGGGGACCCAAGAGACCCAGTACTTC
CAISGGTQETQYF
>.|TRBV12-3/TRBV12-4|.|TRBJ2-1
TGTGCCAGCAGTCCCGGGGTACAGAGGATAATCTTC
CASSPGVQRIIF
>.|TRBV6-1|.|TRBJ1-4
TGTGCCAGCAGTACAATCGGGGGACTGACCGAAAAACTGTTTTTT
CASSTIGGLTEKLFF
>few|TRBV5-1|TRBD1|TRBJ2-2
TGCGCCAGCAGGACAGGGGGTAACACCGGGGAGCTGTTTTTT
CASRTGGNTGELFF
>few|TRBV27|TRBD1|TRBJ2-2
TGTGCCAGCATGAAGGGACAGAGAAACACCGGGGAGCTGTTTTTT
CASMKGQRNTGELFF
>few|TRBV7-2|.|TRBJ2-3
TGTGCCAGCAGCTTAGAGGGGGTGGGCCCAGATACGCAGTATTTT
CASSLEGVGPDTQYF
>.|TRBV5-1|.|TRBJ2-4
TGCGCCAGCAGCTTGGGTCAGGGCCAGGACATTCAGTACTTC
CASSLGQGQDIQYF
>few|TRBV5-1|.|TRBJ2-5
TGCGCCAGCAGCTTGTCGCTTCCGGGGGTGGAGACCCAGTACTTC
CASSLSLPGVETQYF
>.|TRBV5-1|TRBD2|TRBJ2-1
TGCGCCAGCAGTCGGACTAGCGGGGGTCAAGAGCAGTTCTTC
CASSRTSGGQEQFF
>.|TRBV7-9|.|TRBJ2-7
TGTGCCAGCAGCCTAGTTTTGCGGCGCCCCTCCACCTACGAAGGTGCGGCGGAGCAGTACTTC
CASSLVLRRPSTYEGAAEQYF
>few|TRBV7-2|.|TRBJ2-7
TGTGCCAGCAGCCTGGCTGGGCGATCGAGCTCCTACGAGCAGTACTTC
CASSLAGRSSSYEQYF
>.|TRBV20-1|TRBD2|TRBJ2-3
TGCAGTGCTAGAGATTACGGGGGGGTTTATACGCAGTATTTT
CSARDYGGVYTQYF
>.|TRBV24-1|TRBD2|TRBJ2-3
TGTGCCACCAGTGATTCTATAGCGGGGGGTATAGATACGCAGTATTTT
CATSDSIAGGIDTQYF
>.|TRBV12-3/TRBV12-4|TRBD1|TRBJ1-2
TGTGCCAGCAGCCCAAGAGGGACAGGGGGAAACTATGGCTACACCTTC
CASSPRGTGGNYGYTF
>.|TRBV5-1|.|TRBJ2-1
TGCGCCAGCAGCTTGGACCTTCAACTAGCCATGAATGAGCAGTTCTTC
CASSLDLQLAMNEQFF
>many|TRBV6-6|.|TRBJ2-3
TGTGCCAGCAGAGGACTTACCACAGATACGCAGTATTTT
CASRGLTTDTQYF
>.|TRBV19|TRBD1|TRBJ2-3
TGTGCCAGTAGTCCACAGGGGAGCACAGATACGCAGTATTTT
CASSPQGSTDTQYF
>.|TRBV6-6|TRBD1|TRBJ2-6
TGTGCCAGCCGACAGGGGGCTGGGGCCAACGTCCTGACTTTC
CASRQGAGANVLTF
>many|TRBV25-1|.|TRBJ2-3
TGTGCCAGCAGACAGGGATGGACAGATACGCAGTATTTT
CASRQGWTDTQYF
>once|TRBV4-3|.|TRBJ1-2
TGCGCCAGCAGCCAAGATGGGAGCCGGCATTGGGGCTACACCTTC
CASSQDGSRHWGYTF
>.|TRBV6-2/TRBV6-3|TRBD1|TRBJ1-2
TGTGCCAGCAGTCACCAGACAGGGCCAAACTATGGCTACACCTTC
CASSHQTGPNYGYTF
>.|TRBV4-1|.|TRBJ1-4
TGCGCCAGCAGCCAAGATGGGCGGGTTCTAGCAACTAATGAAAAACTGTTTTTT
CASSQDGRVLATNEKLFF
>many|TRBV7-9|.|TRBJ1-4
TGTGCCAGCAGCTCCTCTGGGGTGGGGGAAAAACTGTTTTTT
CASSSSGVGEKLFF
>few|TRBV11-2|.|TRBJ1-1
TGTGCCAGCAGCTTCTCGTTGACTGAAGCTTTCTTT
CASSFSLTEAFF
>.|TRBV6-2/TRBV6-3|.|TRBJ2-3
TGTGCCAGCAGGGGAGTTGGGGGAGATACGCAGTATTTT
CASRGVGGDTQYF
>few|TRBV3-1|TRBD2|TRBJ2-7
TGTGCCAGCAGCCAAGCGGGACTAGCGGGGGAGTACGAGCAGTACTTC
CASSQAGLAGEYEQYF
>.|TRBV19|.|TRBJ1-1
TGTGCCAGTAGTAGAAGGGCTACAGGGATCAACACTGAAGCTTTCTTT
CASSRRATGINTEAFF
>.|TRBV10-3|.|TRBJ2-1
TGTGCCATCAGTGAGACCTTCGACCACCAACGCAATGAGCAGTTCTTC
CAISETFDHQRNEQFF
>few|TRBV12-3/TRBV12-4|TRBD1|TRBJ1-5
TGTGCCAGCAGTTTGACAGGGGGTCCCACAATTAGCAATCAGCCCCAGCATTTT
CASSLTGGPTISNQPQHF
>.|TRBV9|.|TRBJ2-7
TGTGCCAGCAGCGTAGGCCCCGTCACGGACGAGCAGTACTTC
CASSVGPVTDEQYF
>.|TRBV6-2/TRBV6-3|.|TRBJ2-2
TGTGCCAGCAGTCCCGGGACTGCAAACACCGGGGAGCTGTCTTTT
CASSPGTANTGELSF
>.|TRBV29-1|.|TRBJ2-1
TGCAGCGTTGAGGTGCCAGCGAACTACAATGAGCAGTTCTTC
CSVEVPANYNEQFF
>few|TRBV15|.|TRBJ1-5
TGTGCCACCAGCAGAGTCCAATCCCGATTTAGCAATCAGCCCCAGCATTTT
CATSRVQSRFSNQPQHF